This TCR beta chain was recovered during a study of tumor and adjacent non-tumor tissue in lung cancer. No cell sorting was done before RNA was extracted from the tissue. Distant lung tissue was collected more than 3 cm away from the tumor edge. TCRbeta libraries were built with three rounds of nested PCR, modified from ARM-PCR. TCRdb independently ran MiXCR on the multiplex PCR reads; one entry per CDR3 protein. The repertoire has 44,000 or so distinct CDR3 sequences, roughly 60% of them found once; the top ten carry around 20%. Germline CDR1 SGHAT, CDR2 FQNNGV. The CDR3 runs 15 residues. Study results and caveats: Patients with more diverse tumor TCRs had worse survival.

Comments on this clonotype: Its cognate antigen is unknown. At one end, the junction sequence differs from germline, possibly due to a read error.

The receptor's source is a middle-aged woman with non-small cell lung cancer. The V call is TRBV11-2, the J call TRBJ2-1, with TRBD1 matching over 9 bases. The specimen sequenced was distant non-tumor lung tissue. CDR3 in DNA: TGTGCTAGCAGCATAGGTGGGACAGGGTATAATGAGCAGTTCTTC. Protein sequence: CASSIGGTGYNEQFF.